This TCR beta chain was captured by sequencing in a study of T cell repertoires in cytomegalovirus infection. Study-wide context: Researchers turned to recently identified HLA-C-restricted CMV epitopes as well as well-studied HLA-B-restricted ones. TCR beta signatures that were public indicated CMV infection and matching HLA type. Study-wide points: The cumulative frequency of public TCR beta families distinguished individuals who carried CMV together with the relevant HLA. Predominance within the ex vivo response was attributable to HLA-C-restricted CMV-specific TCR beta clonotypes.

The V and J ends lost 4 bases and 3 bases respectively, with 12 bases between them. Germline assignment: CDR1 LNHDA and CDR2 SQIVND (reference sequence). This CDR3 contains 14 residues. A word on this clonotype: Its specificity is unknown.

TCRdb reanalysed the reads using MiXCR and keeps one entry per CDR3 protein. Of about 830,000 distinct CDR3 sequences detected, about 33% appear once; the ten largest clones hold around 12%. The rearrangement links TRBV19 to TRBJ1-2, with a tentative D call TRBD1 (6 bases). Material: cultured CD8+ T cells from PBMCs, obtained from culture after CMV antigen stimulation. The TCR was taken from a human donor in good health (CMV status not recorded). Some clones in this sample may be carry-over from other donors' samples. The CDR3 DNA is TGTGCCAGTAGTACGTACGGGGGCGACTATGGCTACACCTTC. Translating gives CASSTYGGDYGYTF.